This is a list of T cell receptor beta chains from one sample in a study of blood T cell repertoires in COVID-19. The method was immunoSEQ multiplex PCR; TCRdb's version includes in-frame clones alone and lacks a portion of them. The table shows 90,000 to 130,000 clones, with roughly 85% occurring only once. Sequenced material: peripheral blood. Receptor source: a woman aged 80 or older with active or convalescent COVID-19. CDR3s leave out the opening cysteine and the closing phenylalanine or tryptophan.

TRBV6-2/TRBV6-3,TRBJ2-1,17,ASSFSRTSGESSYNEQF
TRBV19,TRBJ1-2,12,ASQYSTGRGGYT
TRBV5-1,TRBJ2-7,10,ASAGTGVEQY
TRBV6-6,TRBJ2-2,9,ASSFSGELF
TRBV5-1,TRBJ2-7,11,ASSRDRVGEQY
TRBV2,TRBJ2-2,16,ASSESEGLGLRTGELF
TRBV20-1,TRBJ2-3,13,SAGGAHYATDTQY
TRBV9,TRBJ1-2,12,ASSGGQGNYGYT
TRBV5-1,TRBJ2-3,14,ASSLLAGGPRDTQY
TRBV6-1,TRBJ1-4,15,ASSEMAGRIPDEKLF
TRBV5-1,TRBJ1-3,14,ASSLDWTGTGNTIY
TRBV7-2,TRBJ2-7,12,ASSSWTERYEQY
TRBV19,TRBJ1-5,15,ASSRDRGRWNDQPQH
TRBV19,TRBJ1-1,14,ASNRQGAGMGTEAF
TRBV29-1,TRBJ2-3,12,SAGGPVPTDTQY
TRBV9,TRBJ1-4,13,ASSPQGLTNEKLF
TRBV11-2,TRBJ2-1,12,ASSRPGGYNEQF
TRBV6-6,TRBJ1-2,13,ASSHRQGTNYGYT
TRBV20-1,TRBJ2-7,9,SASSSYEQY
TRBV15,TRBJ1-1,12,ATSSRQGGTEAF
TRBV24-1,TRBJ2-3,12,ATSGGGSPDTQY
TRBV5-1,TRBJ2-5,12,ASSPGQRQETQY
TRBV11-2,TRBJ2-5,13,ASSLGSSSMETQY
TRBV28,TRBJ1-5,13,ASSQRQAYNQPQH
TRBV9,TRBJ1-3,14,ASSVATGGSGNTIY
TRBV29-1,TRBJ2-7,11,SGAIGSPYEQY
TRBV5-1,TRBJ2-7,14,ASSLSTLAGVNEQY
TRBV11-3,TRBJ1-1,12,ASSLRGPYTEAF
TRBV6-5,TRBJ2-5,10,ASSYVGKTQY
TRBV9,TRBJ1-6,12,ASSVRQYNSPLH
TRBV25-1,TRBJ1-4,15,ASSGPPGVDGNEKLF
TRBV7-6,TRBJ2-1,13,ASSLVSGMGNEQF
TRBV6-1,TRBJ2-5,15,ASSERTFRSGKETQY
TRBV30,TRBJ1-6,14,AWSVRSGQDNSPLH
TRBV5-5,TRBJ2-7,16,ASTLGPPIGLAPYEQY
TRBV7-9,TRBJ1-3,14,ASSLIGQGVGNTIY
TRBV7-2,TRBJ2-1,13,ASSSGTSAYNEQF
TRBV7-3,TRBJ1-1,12,ASSLSGSSTEAF
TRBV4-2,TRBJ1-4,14,ASSPRTGTVNEKLF
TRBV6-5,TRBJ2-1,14,ASSYPALTGNNEQF
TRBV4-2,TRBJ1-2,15,ASSQGPRGPSRYGYT
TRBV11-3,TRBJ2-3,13,ASSRTGASTDTQY